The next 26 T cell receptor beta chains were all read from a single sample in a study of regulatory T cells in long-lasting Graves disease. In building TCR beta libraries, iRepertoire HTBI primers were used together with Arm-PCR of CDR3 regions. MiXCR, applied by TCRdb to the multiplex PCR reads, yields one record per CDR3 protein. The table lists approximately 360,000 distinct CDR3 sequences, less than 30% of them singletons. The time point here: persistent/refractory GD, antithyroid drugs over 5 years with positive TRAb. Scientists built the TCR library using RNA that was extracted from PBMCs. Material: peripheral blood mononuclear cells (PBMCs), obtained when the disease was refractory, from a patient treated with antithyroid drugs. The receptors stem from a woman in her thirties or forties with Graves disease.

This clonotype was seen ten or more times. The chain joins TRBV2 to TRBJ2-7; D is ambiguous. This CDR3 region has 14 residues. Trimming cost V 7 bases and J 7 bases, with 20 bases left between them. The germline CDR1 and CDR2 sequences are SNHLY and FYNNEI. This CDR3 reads CASIPHVGSREQYF. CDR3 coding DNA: TGTGCCAGCATCCCCCATGTGGGTTCACGGGAGCAGTACTTC.

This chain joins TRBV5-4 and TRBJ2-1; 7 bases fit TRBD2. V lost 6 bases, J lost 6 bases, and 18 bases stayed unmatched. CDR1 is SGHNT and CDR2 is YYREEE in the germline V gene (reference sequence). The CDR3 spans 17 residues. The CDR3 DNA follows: TGTGCCAGCACCACACGGGAGGCTAGCGTGAGGTCCAATGAGCAGTTCTTC. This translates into CASTTREASVRSNEQFF.

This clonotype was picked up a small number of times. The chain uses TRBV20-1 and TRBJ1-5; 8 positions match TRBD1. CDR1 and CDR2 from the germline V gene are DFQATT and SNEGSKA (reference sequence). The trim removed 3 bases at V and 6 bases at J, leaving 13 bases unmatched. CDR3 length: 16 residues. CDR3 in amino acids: CSASHLRRTGSQPQHF. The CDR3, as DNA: TGCAGTGCTAGTCACCTAAGGCGGACAGGGAGTCAGCCCCAGCATTTT.

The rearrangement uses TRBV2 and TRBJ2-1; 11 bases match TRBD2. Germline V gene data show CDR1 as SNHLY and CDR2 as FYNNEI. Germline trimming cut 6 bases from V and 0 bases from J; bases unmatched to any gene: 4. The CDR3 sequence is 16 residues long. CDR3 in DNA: TGTGCCAGCAGAACTAGCGGGAGCTTCTCCTACAATGAGCAGTTCTTC. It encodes CASRTSGSFSYNEQFF.

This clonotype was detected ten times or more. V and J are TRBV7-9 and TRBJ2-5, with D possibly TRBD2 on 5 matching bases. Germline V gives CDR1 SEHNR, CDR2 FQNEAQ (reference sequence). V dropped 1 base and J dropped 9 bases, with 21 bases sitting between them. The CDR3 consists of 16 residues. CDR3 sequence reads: CASSLVSHPLGSAQYF. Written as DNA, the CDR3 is TGTGCCAGCAGCTTAGTCTCACACCCACTAGGTTCGGCCCAGTACTTC.

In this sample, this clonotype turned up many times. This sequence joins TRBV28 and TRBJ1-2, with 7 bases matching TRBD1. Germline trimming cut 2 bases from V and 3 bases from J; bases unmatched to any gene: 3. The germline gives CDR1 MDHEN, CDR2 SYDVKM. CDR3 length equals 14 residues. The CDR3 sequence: CASSLEGQHYGYTF. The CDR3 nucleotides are TGTGCCAGCAGTTTAGAGGGACAGCACTATGGCTACACCTTC.

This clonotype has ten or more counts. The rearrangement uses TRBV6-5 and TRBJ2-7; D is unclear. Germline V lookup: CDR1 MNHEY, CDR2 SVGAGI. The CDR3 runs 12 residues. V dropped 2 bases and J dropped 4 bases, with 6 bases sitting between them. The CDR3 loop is CASSYPDYEQYF. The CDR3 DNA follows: TGTGCCAGCAGTTACCCCGATTACGAGCAGTACTTC.

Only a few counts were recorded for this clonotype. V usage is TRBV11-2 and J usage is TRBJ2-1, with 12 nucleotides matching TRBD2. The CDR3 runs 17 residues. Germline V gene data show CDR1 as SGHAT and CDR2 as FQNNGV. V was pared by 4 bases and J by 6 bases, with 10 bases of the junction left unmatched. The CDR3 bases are TGTGCCAGCAGCTGGCCTTTCCTAGCGGGAGGGTTCAATGAGCAGTTCTTC. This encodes CASSWPFLAGGFNEQFF.

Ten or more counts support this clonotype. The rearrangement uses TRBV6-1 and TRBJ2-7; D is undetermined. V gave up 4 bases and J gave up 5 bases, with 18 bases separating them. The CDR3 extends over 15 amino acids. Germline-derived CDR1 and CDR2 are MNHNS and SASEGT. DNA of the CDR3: TGTGCCAGCAGTGCGACCTGGAACGGGCGAGACGAGCAGTACTTC. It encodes CASSATWNGRDEQYF.

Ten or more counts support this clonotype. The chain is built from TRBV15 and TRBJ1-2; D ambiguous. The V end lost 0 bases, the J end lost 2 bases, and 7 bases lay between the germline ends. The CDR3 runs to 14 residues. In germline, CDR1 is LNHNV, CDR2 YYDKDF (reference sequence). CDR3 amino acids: CATSRDYQNYGYTF. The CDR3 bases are TGTGCCACCAGCAGAGATTACCAGAACTATGGCTACACCTTC.

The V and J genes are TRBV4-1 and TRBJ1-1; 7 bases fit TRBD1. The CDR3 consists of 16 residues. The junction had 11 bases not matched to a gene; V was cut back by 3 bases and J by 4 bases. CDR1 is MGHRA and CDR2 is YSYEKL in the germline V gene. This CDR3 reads CASSQTPTGIATEAFF. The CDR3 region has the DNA TGCGCCAGCAGCCAGACTCCGACAGGGATAGCCACTGAAGCTTTCTTT.

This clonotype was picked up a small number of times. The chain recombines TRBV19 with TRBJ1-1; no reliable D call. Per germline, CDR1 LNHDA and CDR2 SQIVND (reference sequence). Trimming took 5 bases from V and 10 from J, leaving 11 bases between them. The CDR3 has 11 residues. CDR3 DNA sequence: TGTGCCAGTAGTCGGCCCTTGGCAGCTTTCTTT. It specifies CASSRPLAAFF.

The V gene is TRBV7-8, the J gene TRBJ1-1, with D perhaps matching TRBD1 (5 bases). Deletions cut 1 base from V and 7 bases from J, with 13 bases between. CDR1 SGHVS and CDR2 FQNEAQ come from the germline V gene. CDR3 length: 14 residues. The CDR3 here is CASSLGVGLYEAFF. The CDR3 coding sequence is TGTGCCAGCAGCTTAGGGGTGGGACTTTATGAAGCTTTCTTT.

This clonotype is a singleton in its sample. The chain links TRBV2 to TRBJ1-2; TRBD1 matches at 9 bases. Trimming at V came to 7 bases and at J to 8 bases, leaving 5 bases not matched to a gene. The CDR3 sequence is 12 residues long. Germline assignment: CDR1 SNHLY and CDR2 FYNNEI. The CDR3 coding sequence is TGTGCCAGCATGGGACAGGGAGAAGGCTACACCTTC. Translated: CASMGQGEGYTF.

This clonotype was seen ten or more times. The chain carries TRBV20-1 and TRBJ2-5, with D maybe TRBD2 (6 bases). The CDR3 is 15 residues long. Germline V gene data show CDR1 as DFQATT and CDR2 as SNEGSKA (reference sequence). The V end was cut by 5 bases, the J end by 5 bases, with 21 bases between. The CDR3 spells CSALKRTTLRETQYF. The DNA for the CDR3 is TGCAGTGCTCTTAAAAGGACTACTCTAAGGGAGACCCAGTACTTC.

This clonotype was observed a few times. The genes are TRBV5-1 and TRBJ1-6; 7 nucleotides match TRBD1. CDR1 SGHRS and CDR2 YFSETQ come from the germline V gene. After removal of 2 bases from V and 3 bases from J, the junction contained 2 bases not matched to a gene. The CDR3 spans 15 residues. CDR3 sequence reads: CASSLTGVYNSPLHF. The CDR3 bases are TGCGCCAGCAGCTTAACAGGGGTCTATAATTCACCCCTCCACTTT.

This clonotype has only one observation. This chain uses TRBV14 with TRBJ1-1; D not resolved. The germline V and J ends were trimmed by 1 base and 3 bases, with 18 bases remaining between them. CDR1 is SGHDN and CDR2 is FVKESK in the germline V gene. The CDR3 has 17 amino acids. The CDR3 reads CASSQGAVTRKDTEAFF. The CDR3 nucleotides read TGTGCCAGCAGCCAAGGGGCAGTGACGAGGAAGGACACTGAAGCTTTCTTT.

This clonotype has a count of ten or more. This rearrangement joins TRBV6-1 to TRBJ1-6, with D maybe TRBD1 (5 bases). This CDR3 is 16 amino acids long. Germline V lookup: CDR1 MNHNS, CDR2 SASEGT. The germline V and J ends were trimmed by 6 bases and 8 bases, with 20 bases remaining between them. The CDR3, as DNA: TGTGCCAGCAGCACCTACGCGGGGCTTGCTTATTCACCCCTCCACTTT. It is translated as CASSTYAGLAYSPLHF.

The CDR3 DNA is TGTGCCAGCAAACGGGCCTCGAACACTGAAGCTTTCTTT. Its protein product is CASKRASNTEAFF. The chain links TRBV6-1 to TRBJ1-1; D not resolved. Germline CDR1 MNHNS, CDR2 SASEGT. The ends were cut back, 7 bases at V and 1 base at J, with 10 bases in the middle. CDR3 length equals 13 residues.

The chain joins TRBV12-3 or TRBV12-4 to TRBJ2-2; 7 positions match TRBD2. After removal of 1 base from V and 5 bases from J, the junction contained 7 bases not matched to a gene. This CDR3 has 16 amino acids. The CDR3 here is CASSLVGGPRTGELFF. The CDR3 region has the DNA TGTGCCAGCAGTTTAGTGGGAGGGCCAAGGACCGGGGAGCTGTTTTTT.

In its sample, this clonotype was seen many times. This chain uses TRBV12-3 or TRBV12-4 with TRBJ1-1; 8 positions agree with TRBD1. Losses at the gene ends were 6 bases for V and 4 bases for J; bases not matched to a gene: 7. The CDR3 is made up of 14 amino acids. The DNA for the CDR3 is TGTGCCAGCAGCCGACAGGGGATTGCCACTGAAGCTTTCTTT. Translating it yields CASSRQGIATEAFF.

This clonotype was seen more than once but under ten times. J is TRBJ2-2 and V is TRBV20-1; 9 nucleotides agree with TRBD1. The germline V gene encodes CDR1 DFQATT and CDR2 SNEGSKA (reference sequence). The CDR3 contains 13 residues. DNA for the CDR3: TGCGCTCACGGACAGGGGAAGGGCGGGGAGCTGTTTTTT. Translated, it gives CAHGQGKGGELFF.

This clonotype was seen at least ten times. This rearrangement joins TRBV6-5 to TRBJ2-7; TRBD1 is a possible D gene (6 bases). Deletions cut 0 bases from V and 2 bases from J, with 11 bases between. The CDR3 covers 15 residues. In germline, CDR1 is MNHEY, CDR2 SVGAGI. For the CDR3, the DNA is TGTGCCAGCAGTTACTCCCCCAGGGGCGCCTACGAGCAGTACTTC. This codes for CASSYSPRGAYEQYF.

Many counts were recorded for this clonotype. CDR3 in DNA: TGTGCCAGCAGCGGGGCCACAGCTTTGAACACTGAAGCTTTCTTT. It translates to CASSGATALNTEAFF. The rearrangement uses TRBV7-9 and TRBJ1-1; tentatively, D is TRBD1 (5 bases). CDR3 length: 15 amino acids. V lost 5 bases to trimming and J lost 0 bases, with 13 bases between them. The germline V gene has CDR1 SEHNR and CDR2 FQNEAQ (reference sequence).

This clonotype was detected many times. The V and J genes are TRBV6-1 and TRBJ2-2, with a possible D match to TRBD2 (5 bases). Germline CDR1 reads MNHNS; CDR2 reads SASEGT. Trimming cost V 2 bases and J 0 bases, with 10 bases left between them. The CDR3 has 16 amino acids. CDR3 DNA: TGTGCCAGCAGTGAAAGGAGGAACACGAACACCGGGGAGCTGTTTTTT. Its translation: CASSERRNTNTGELFF.

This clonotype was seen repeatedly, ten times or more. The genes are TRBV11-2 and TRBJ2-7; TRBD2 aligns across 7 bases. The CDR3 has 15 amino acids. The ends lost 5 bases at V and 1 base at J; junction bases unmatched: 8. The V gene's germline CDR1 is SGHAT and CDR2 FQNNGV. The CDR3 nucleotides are TGTGCCAGCAGCAGTACTCCGGGGGGTTCCTACGAGCAGTACTTC. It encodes CASSSTPGGSYEQYF.